These 9 T cell receptor beta chains were sequenced from one sample in a study of shared clonotypes between healthy human individuals. Assay: immunoSEQ multiplex PCR; the TCRdb copy retains only in-frame clones and omits some. The table shows around 1 million clones, with approximately 80% occurring only once. Sequenced: memory CD4+ T cells sorted from blood. Subset: CD45RA-negative fraction. These receptors all come from a man younger than 35 in good health.

The chain carries TRBV30 and TRBJ2-3; TRBD2 matches 12 bases. CDR3 length equals 16 residues. Germline CDR1 is GTSNPN and CDR2 is SVGIG (reference sequence). J lost 5 bases, V lost 0 bases, and 6 bases had no gene match. The CDR3 spells CAWSVGLAGGVDTQYF. For the CDR3, the DNA is TGTGCCTGGAGTGTAGGGCTAGCGGGGGGGGTAGATACGCAGTATTTT.

This chain links TRBV7-9 with TRBJ1-4; D remains ambiguous. V was pared by 2 bases and J by 8 bases, with 12 bases between. Germline V gives CDR1 SEHNR, CDR2 FQNEAQ (reference sequence). This CDR3 contains 14 residues. The CDR3 DNA follows: TGTGCCAGCAGCTTAAACCAGGCTGGGGAAAAACTGTTTTTT. Its protein is CASSLNQAGEKLFF.

The rearrangement joins TRBV19 to TRBJ1-2, with a weak D call TRBD1 (5 bases). The CDR3 loop spans 13 amino acids. The germline gives CDR1 LNHDA, CDR2 SQIVND (reference sequence). Trimming stripped 10 bases from V and 1 base from J, with 13 bases between. The CDR3 DNA is TGTGCCACCTGGGGCAGCCTTAACTATGGCTACACCTTC. Translation: CATWGSLNYGYTF.

This rearrangement joins TRBV5-6 to TRBJ2-7, with 9 bases fitting TRBD1. The germline V gene has CDR1 SGHDT and CDR2 YYEEEE. This CDR3 contains 16 residues. V was clipped by 1 base and J by 2 bases; unmatched bases: 7. Here the CDR3 DNA reads TGTGCCAGCAGCTTGAGAAGGACAGGGGTTCCCTACGAGCAGTACTTC. Amino acids: CASSLRRTGVPYEQYF.

This chain joins TRBV5-6 and TRBJ2-5; tentatively, D is TRBD2 (6 bases). V was trimmed by 6 bases and J by 2 bases, leaving 11 bases between them. The CDR3 spans 13 residues. CDR1 is SGHDT and CDR2 is YYEEEE in the germline V gene. CDR3 in amino acids: CASTSGTQETQYF. CDR3 sequence (DNA): TGTGCCAGCACGTCGGGGACTCAAGAGACCCAGTACTTC. The complete variable domain, with remaining parts taken from reference TRBV5-6 and TRBJ2-5, reads DAGVTQSPTHLIKTRGQQVTLRCSPKSGHDTVSWYQQALGQGPQFIFQYYEEEERQRGNFPDRFSGHQFPNYSSELNVNALLLGDSALYLCASTSGTQETQYFGPGTRLLVL.

J is TRBJ1-5 and V is TRBV27; TRBD1 might be the D (5 bases). The CDR3 totals 15 residues. The germline gives CDR1 MNHEY, CDR2 SMNVEV (reference sequence). Trimming cost V 2 bases and J 2 bases, with 10 bases left between them. CDR3 protein: CASSLGSGGNQPQHF. The DNA of the CDR3 is TGTGCCAGCAGTTTAGGGTCGGGGGGCAATCAGCCCCAGCATTTT.

The chain uses TRBV2 and TRBJ2-4; 12 bases are a match to TRBD1. The J segment lost 6 bases and the V segment lost 5 bases, leaving 11 bases of the junction unmatched. There are 17 residues in the CDR3. The V gene's germline CDR1 is SNHLY and CDR2 FYNNEI. The chain's CDR3 is CASSSGTGGAEGNIQYF. CDR3 DNA sequence: TGTGCCAGCAGTTCCGGGACAGGGGGCGCGGAGGGAAACATTCAGTACTTC.

CDR3 loop: CASSYSGVPNSPLHF. In DNA form, the CDR3 reads TGTGCCAGCAGTTACTCGGGGGTTCCCAATTCACCCCTCCACTTT. The rearrangement links TRBV6-5 to TRBJ1-6; D is perhaps TRBD1 (5 bases). CDR1 is MNHEY and CDR2 is SVGAGI in the germline V gene. The CDR3 has 15 residues. Trimming took off 0 bases at V and 7 bases at J, with 10 bases between the two ends.

About this clone itself: This specimen includes other DNA sequences encoding the same CDR3. The J gene is TRBJ1-1, the V gene TRBV11-3; maybe TRBD1 (5 bases). The germline V and J ends were trimmed by 5 bases and 1 base, with 8 bases remaining between them. In germline, CDR1 is SGHNT, CDR2 YENEEA. The CDR3 is made up of 13 amino acids. The CDR3 nucleotides are TGTGCCAGCAGCCTTGGACAGAACACTGAAGCTTTCTTT. It encodes CASSLGQNTEAFF.